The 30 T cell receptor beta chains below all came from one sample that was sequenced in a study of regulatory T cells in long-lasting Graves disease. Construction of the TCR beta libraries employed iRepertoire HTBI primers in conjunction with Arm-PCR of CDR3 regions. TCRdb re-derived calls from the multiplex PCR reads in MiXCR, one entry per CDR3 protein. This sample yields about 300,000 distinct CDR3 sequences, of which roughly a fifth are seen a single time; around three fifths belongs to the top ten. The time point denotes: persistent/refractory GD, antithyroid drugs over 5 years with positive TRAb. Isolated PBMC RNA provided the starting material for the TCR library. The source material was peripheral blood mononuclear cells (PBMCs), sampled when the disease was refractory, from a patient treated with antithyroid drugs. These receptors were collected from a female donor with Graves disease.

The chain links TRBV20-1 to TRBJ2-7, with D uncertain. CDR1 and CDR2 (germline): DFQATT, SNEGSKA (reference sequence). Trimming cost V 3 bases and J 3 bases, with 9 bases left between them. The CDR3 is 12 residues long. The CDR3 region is CSARAVNYEQYF. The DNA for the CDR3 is TGCAGTGCTAGGGCCGTTAACTACGAGCAGTACTTC.

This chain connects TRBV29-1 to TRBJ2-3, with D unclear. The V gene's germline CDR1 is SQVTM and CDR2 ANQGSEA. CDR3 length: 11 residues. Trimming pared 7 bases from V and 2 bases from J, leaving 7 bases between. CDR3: CSAGPTDTQYF. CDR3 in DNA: TGCAGCGCTGGTCCCACAGATACGCAGTATTTT.

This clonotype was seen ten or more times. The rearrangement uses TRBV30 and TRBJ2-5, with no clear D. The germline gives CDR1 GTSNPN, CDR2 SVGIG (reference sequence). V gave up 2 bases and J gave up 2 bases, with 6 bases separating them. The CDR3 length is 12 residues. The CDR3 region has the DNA TGTGCCTGGAGTATAAATCAAGAGACCCAGTACTTC. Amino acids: CAWSINQETQYF.

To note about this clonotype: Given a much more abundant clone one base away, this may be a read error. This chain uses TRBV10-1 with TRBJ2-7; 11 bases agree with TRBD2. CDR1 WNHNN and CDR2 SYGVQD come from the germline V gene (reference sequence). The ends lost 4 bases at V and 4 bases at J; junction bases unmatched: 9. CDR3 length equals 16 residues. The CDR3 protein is CASSGSSGRTTYEQYF. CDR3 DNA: TGCGCCAGCAGTGGATCTAGCGGGAGGACCACGTACGAGCAGTACTTC.

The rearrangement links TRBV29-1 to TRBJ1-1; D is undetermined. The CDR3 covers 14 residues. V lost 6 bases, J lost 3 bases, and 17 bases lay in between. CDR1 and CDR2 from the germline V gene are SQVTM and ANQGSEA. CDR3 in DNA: TGCAGCGTCCAAAGGGATAGCCACCACACTGAAGCTTTCTTT. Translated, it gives CSVQRDSHHTEAFF.

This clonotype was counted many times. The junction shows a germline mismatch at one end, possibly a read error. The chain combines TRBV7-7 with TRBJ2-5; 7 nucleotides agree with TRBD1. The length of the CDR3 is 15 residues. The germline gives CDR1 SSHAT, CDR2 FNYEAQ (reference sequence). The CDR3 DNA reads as TGTGCTAGCAGCCCCATTACGACAGGGCGGGAGACCCAGTACTTC. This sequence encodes CASSPITTGRETQYF.

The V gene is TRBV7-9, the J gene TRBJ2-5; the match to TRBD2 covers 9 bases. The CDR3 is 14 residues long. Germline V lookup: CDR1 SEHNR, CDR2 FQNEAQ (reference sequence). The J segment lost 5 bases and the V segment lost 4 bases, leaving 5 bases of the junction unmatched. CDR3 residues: CASSWGTSLETQYF. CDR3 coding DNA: TGTGCCAGCAGCTGGGGGACTAGCCTTGAGACCCAGTACTTC.

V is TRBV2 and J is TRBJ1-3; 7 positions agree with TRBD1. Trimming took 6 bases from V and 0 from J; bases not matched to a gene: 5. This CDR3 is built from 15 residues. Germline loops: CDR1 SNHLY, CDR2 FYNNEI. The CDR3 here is CASSPDRVSGNTIYF. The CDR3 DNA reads TGTGCCAGCAGCCCAGACAGGGTCTCTGGAAACACCATATATTTT. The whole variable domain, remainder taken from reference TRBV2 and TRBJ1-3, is EPEVTQTPSHQVTQMGQEVILRCVPISNHLYFYWYRQILGQKVEFLVSFYNNEISEKSEIFDDQFSVERPDGSNFTLKIRSTKLEDSAMYFCASSPDRVSGNTIYFGEGSWLTVV.

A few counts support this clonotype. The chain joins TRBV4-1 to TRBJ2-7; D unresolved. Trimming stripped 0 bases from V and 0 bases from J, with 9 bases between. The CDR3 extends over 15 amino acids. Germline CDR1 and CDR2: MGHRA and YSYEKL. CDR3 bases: TGCGCCAGCAGCCAAGAAGGCCCCCTCTCCTACGAGCAGTACTTC. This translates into CASSQEGPLSYEQYF.

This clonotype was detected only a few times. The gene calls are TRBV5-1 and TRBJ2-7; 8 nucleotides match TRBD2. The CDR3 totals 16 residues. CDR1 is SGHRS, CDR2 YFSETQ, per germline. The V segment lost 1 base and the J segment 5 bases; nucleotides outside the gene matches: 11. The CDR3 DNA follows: TGCGCCAGCAGCTTGTTTAGCGGGAACAAACCGAACGAGCAGTACTTC. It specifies CASSLFSGNKPNEQYF.

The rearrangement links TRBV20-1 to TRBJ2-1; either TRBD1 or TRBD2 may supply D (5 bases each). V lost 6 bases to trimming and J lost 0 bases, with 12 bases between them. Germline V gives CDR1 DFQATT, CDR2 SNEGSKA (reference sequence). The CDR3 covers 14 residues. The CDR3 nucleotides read TGCAGTGCAAGTTGGGGGTACTCCTACAATGAGCAGTTCTTC. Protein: CSASWGYSYNEQFF.

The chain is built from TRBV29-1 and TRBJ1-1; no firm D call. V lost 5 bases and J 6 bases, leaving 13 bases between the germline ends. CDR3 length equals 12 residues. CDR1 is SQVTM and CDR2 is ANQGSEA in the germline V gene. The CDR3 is CSVIPGPAEAFF. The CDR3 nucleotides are TGCAGCGTTATCCCTGGTCCCGCTGAAGCTTTCTTT.

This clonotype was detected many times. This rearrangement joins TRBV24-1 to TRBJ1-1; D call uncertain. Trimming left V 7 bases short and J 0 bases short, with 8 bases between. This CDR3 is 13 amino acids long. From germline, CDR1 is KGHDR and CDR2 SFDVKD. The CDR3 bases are TGTGCCACCAGAAACAGATTGAACACTGAAGCTTTCTTT. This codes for CATRNRLNTEAFF.

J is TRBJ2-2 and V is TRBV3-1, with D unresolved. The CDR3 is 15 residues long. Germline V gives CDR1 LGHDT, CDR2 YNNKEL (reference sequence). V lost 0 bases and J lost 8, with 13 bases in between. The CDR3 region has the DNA TGTGCCAGCAGCCAAGATGGGCTATTTGGAGGGGAGCTGTTTTTT. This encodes CASSQDGLFGGELFF. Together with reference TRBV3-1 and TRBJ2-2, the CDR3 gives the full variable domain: DTAVSQTPKYLVTQMGNDKSIKCEQNLGHDTMYWYKQDSKKFLKIMFSYNNKELIINETVPNRFSPKSPDKAHLNLHINSLELGDSAVYFCASSQDGLFGGELFFGEGSRLTVL.

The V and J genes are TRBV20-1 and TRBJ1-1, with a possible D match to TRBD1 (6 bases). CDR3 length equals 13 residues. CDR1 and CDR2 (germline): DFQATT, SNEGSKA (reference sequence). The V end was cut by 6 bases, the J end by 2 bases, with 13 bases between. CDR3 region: CSAPDSSNTEAFF. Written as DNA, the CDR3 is TGCAGTGCCCCGGACAGCAGCAACACTGAAGCTTTCTTT.

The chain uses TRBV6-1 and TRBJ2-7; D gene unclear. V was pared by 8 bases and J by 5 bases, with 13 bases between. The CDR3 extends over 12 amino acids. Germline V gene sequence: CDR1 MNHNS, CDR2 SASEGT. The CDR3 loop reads CASAQKIDEQYF. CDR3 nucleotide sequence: TGTGCCAGCGCTCAGAAAATAGACGAGCAGTACTTC.

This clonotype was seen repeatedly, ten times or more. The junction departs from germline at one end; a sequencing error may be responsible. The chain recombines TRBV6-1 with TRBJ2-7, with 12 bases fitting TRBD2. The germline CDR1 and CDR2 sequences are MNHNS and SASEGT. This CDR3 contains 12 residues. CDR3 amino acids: CASRDTGLAGLF. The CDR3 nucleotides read TGTGCCAGCAGGGACACCGGACTAGCGGGGCTCTTC.

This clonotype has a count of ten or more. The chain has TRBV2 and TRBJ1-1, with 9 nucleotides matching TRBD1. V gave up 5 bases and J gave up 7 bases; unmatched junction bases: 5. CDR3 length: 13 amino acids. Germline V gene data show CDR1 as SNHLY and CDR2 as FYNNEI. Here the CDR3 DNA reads TGTGCCAGCAGTTCGGGACAGGGTGGTGAAGCTTTCTTT. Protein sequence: CASSSGQGGEAFF.

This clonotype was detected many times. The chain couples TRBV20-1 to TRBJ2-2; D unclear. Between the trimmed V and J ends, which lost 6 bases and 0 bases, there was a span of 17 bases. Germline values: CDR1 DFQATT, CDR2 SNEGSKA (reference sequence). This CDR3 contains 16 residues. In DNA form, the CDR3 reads TGCAGTGCCACCCCTGTAAGTGTGACGAACACCGGGGAGCTGTTTTTT. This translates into CSATPVSVTNTGELFF.

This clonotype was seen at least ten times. CDR3 nucleotides: TGCAGTGCTAGACAACTCTCCTACGAGCAGTACTTC. This sequence encodes CSARQLSYEQYF. V and J are TRBV20-1 and TRBJ2-7, with D unclear. Trimming left V 2 bases short and J 0 bases short, with 5 bases between. Germline loops: CDR1 DFQATT, CDR2 SNEGSKA (reference sequence). CDR3 length equals 12 residues.

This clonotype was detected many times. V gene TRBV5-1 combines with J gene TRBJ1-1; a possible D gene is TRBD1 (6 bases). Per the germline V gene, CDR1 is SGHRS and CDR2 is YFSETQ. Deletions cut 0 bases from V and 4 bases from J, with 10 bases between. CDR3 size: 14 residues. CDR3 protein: CASSLGGARTEAFF. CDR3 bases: TGCGCCAGCAGCTTGGGGGGGGCGCGCACTGAAGCTTTCTTT.

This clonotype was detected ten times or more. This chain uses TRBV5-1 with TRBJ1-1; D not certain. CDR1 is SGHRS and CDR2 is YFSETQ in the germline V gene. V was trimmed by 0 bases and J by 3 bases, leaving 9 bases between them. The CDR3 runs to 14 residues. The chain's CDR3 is CASSLGAADTEAFF. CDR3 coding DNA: TGCGCCAGCAGCTTGGGGGCAGCGGACACTGAAGCTTTCTTT.

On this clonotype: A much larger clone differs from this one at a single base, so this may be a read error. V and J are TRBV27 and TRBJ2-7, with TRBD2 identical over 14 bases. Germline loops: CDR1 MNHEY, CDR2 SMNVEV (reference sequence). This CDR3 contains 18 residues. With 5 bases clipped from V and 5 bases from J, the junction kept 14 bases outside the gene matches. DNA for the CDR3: TGTGCCAGCAGTCCAGAGGTACTTGGGACTAGCGGGAGCCACGAGCAGTACTTC. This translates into CASSPEVLGTSGSHEQYF.

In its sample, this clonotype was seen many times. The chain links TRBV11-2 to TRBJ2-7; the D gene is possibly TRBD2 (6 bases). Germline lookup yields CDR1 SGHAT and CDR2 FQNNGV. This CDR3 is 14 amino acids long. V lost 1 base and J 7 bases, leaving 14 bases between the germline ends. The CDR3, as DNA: TGTGCCAGCAGCTTAGGTTATCTAGCGAGGGAGCAGTACTTC. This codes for CASSLGYLAREQYF.

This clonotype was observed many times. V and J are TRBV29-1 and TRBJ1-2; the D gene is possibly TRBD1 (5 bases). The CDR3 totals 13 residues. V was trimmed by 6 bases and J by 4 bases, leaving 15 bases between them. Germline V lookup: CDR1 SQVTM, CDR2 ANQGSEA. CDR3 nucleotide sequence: TGCAGCGTCGGGACTTCCTGGGCCTATGGCTACACCTTC. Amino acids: CSVGTSWAYGYTF. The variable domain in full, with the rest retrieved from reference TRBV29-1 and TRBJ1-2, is SAVISQKPSRDICQRGTSLTIQCQVDSQVTMMFWYRQQPGQSLTLIATANQGSEATYESGFVIDKFPISRPNLTFSTLTVSNMSPEDSSIYLCSVGTSWAYGYTFGSGTRLTVV.

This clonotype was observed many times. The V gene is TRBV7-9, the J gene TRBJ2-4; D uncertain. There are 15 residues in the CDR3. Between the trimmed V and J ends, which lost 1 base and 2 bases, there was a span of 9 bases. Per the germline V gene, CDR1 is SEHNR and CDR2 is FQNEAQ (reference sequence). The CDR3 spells CASSLDDSPKNIQYF. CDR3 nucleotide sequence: TGTGCCAGCAGCTTAGATGATAGTCCCAAAAACATTCAGTACTTC. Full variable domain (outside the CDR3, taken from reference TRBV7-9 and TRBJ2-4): DTGVSQNPRHKITKRGQNVTFRCDPISEHNRLYWYRQTLGQGPEFLTYFQNEAQLEKSRLLSDRFSAERPKGSFSTLEIQRTEQGDSAMYLCASSLDDSPKNIQYFGAGTRLSVL.

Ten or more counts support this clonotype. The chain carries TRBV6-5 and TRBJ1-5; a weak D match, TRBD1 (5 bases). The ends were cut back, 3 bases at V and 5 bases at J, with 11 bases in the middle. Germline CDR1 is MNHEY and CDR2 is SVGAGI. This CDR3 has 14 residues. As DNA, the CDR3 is TGTGCCAGCAGTTATCCGGGACCATATCAGCCCCAGCATTTT. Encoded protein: CASSYPGPYQPQHF.

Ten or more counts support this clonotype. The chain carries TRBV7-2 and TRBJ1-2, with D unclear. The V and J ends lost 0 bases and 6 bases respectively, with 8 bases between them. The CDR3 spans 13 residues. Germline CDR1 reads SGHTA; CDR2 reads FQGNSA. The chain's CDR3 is CASSLAPRDGYTF. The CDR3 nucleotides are TGTGCCAGCAGCTTAGCACCGAGGGATGGCTACACCTTC.

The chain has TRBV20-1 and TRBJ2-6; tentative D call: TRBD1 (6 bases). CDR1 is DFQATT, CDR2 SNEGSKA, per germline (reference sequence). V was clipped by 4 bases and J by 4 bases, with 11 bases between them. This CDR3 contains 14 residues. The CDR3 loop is CSATDRSGANVLTF. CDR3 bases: TGCAGTGCTACAGACAGGTCCGGGGCCAACGTCCTGACTTTC.

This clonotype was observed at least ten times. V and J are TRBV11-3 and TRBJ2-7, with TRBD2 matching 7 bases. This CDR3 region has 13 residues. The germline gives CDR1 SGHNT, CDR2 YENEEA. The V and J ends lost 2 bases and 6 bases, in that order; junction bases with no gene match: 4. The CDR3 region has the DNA TGTGCCAGCAGCTTAAGGGGCGGGGGCGAGCAGTACTTC. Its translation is CASSLRGGGEQYF. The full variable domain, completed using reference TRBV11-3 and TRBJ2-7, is EAGVVQSPRYKIIEKKQPVAFWCNPISGHNTLYWYLQNLGQGPELLIRYENEEAVDDSQLPKDRFSAERLKGVDSTLKIQPAELGDSAVYLCASSLRGGGEQYFGPGTRLTVT.